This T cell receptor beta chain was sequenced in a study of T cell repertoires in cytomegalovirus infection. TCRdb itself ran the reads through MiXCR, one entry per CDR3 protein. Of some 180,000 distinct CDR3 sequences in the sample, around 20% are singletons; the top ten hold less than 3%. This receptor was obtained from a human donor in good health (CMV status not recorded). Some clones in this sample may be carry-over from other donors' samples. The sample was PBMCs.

Here the CDR3 DNA reads TGTGCCAGCAGCCACCATCCCGGGGGGGATACGCAGTATTTT. Encoded protein: CASSHHPGGDTQYF. The chain links TRBV7-2 to TRBJ2-3, with TRBD2 identical over 7 bases. This CDR3 spans 14 amino acids. The V segment lost 5 bases and the J segment 6 bases; nucleotides outside the gene matches: 8. Germline V gene sequence: CDR1 SGHTA, CDR2 FQGNSA.